This section outlines one TCR beta chain sequence together with its context. Its antigen is unknown. Base qualities are missing; no much larger clone stands one base away. The CDR3 measures 18 amino acids from cysteine to phenylalanine. The entry retains the CDR3 DNA only, 54 bases that are in frame from base 1. For this chain, trimming is 4 bases at the V end and 0 bases at the J end, and the number of junction bases without a gene match is 10. According to the germline V gene, CDR1 reads MGHRA and CDR2 reads YSYEKL. TCRbeta CDR3 regions were amplified from genomic DNA using the immunoSEQ Assay, a bias-controlled multiplex PCR. The published analysis was carried out like this. The number of nucleated cells in each sample was estimated from the amplification of reference gene primers within the assay. To quantify the absolute abundance of each unique TCRbeta CDR3 rearrangement, sequence reads were collapsed and filtered. For each sample, productive Simpson clonality was calculated by taking the square root of Simpson's diversity index across productive rearrangements. In TCRdb, the immuneACCESS table is reduced to in-frame sequences with V and J assigned. These tables do not hold every clone; where another copy was compared, an unresolved V gene accounts for under half, and the others remain unexplained. The V and J calls and clone size were taken over from that table, and D and trimming were inferred from the DNA. Counted in this sample were approximately 300,000 clones; around nine tenths of them appeared once. About 2.6% of the sample rests with the top ten.

These data originate in a study of blood T cell repertoires in COVID-19 (TCRdb year 2020). General notes on the study: Samples from collaborators originated in the United States, Italy and Spain and spanned both the acute and convalescent phases of COVID-19. The prospective study material was composed of cDNA or gDNA derived from T cells, B-cell-depleted T cells, or PBMCs. Deeply sampled blood TCRbeta repertoires from subjects exposed to, actively infected with, or recovered from COVID-19 were included in the dataset. The repertoires were released in a freely available public database meant as a resource for research on the immune response to SARS-CoV-2. Samples came from the ongoing ImmuneRACE study (first 160 participants) plus 1,254 subjects from 6 global collaborators. Nearly every sample came with metadata listing a de-identified subject ID, COVID-19 status, age in years and sex. HLA class I and class II types, where available, came from metadata supplied by the sample provider rather than from assay-based typing. Points the paper makes about the study in general: The quantity of clinical and demographic metadata differed by source and by participant and was supplied without curation.

Enrolling through a virtual design, the prospective study's participants ranged in age from roughly 18 to 100 years and lived across roughly 24 United States geographic areas. In the prospective study, cohorts were assigned on the basis of participant-reported clinical history obtained from a screening survey and a study questionnaire. ImmuneRACE Cohort 3 recovered participants were defined by two consecutive negative NP/OP PCR tests, healthcare professional clearance, or symptom resolution. Mobile phlebotomists in the prospective study collected whole blood, serum and a nasopharyngeal or oropharyngeal swab from every participant. Participants in the prospective study had the option to provide additional blood draws and questionnaires over an approximately two-month period. Before DNA extraction, blood samples from the prospective study were shipped at room temperature or frozen.

The chain is assembled from TRBV4-1 and TRBJ2-7; TRBD2 matches 12 bases in the middle. This receptor was obtained from a woman between 18 and 29 years old who had recovered from COVID-19. The sample was PBMCs or T cells enriched from blood (not recorded which). The bases are TGCGCCAGCAGCCGTTCACTAGCGGGAGGCCCAAGCTCCTACGAGCAGTACTTC. Its protein product is CASSRSLAGGPSSYEQYF.